A single sample gave rise to the 6 T cell receptor beta chains below, sequenced in a study of T cells after posttransplantation cyclophosphamide. Sequencing used immunoSEQ multiplex PCR; TCRdb keeps in-frame clones, though not all of them. The data show 30,000 to 35,000 clones, none appearing only once, with 6.7% held by the ten largest. Source material: PBMCs. Receptor source: a woman between 50 and 59 years old in good health and a related stem cell transplant donor.

This clone has at least ten counts. The chain employs TRBV7-8 and TRBJ2-1; 8 nucleotides match TRBD2. V shed 5 bases, J shed 6 bases, and the junction held 9 bases outside the gene matches. The V gene's germline CDR1 is SGHVS and CDR2 FQNEAQ. The CDR3 sequence is 15 residues long. DNA for the CDR3: TGTGCCAGCAGCCCACCGGGACTAGGGGGCAATGAGCAGTTCTTC. It encodes CASSPPGLGGNEQFF.

The chain joins TRBV9 to TRBJ2-2, with 9 bases that match TRBD1. The CDR3 is 18 residues long. Germline CDR1 SGDLS, CDR2 YYNGEE. Germline trimming cut 0 bases from V and 4 bases from J; bases unmatched to any gene: 10. The CDR3 nucleotides read TGTGCCAGCAGCGTAGCTACAAGGACAGGGGACCTCACCGGGGAGCTGTTTTTT. It encodes CASSVATRTGDLTGELFF.

The chain links TRBV5-1 to TRBJ2-5, with no clear D. The CDR3 sequence is 14 residues long. Germline CDR1 SGHRS, CDR2 YFSETQ. Trimming removed 0 bases at V and 1 base at J, with 7 bases between. The CDR3, as DNA: TGCGCCAGCAGCTTGGTTTCCAGCCAAGAGACCCAGTACTTC. Amino acid sequence: CASSLVSSQETQYF.

At least ten counts were recorded for this clone. This rearrangement joins TRBV5-3 to TRBJ1-1, with 8 bases aligning to TRBD1. TRBV5-3 qualifies as an ORF whose function is uncertain. CDR3 size: 18 residues. The ends lost 3 bases at V and 1 base at J; junction bases unmatched: 14. CDR3 sequence (DNA): TGTGCCAGAAGCTCCCCGGGGGGACAGGCAGTCTCGAACACTGAAGCTTTCTTT. Protein product: CARSSPGGQAVSNTEAFF.

Ten or more counts support this clone. The chain uses TRBV2 and TRBJ2-7; D is possibly TRBD1 (6 bases). The germline V gene encodes CDR1 SNHLY and CDR2 FYNNEI. This CDR3 has 14 amino acids. The V end was cut by 3 bases, the J end by 2 bases, with 11 bases between. CDR3 in DNA: TGTGCCAGCAGTGATCAGGGGTTAACCTACGAGCAGTACTTC. Protein: CASSDQGLTYEQYF.

This clone was recorded at least ten times. This sequence joins TRBV9 and TRBJ2-7; D may be TRBD2 (5 bases). The CDR3 contains 14 residues. Trimming left V 3 bases short and J 0 bases short, with 10 bases between. Germline V CDR1 and CDR2: SGDLS, YYNGEE. The CDR3 here is CASSARANSYEQYF. Written as DNA, the CDR3 is TGTGCCAGCAGCGCGAGGGCCAACTCCTACGAGCAGTACTTC.